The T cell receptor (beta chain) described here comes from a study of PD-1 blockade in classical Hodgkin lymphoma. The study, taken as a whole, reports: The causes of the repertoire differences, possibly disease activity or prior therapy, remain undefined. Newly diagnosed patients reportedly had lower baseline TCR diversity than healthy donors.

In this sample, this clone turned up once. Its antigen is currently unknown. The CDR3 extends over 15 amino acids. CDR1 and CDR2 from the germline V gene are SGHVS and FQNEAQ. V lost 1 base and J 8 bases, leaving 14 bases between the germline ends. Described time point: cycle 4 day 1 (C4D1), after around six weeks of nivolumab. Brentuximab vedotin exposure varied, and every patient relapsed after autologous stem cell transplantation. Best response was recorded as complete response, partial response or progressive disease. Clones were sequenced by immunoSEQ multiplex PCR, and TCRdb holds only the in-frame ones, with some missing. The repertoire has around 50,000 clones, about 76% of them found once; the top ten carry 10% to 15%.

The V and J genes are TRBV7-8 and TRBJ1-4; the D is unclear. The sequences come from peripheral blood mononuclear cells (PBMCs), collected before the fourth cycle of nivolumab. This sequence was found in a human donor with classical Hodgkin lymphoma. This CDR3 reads CASSLGGSGFEKLFF. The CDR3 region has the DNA TGTGCCAGCAGCTTAGGAGGCAGCGGATTCGAAAAACTGTTTTTT.